This TCR beta chain came from a study of T cells after yellow fever vaccination. About the research overall: Preparation of fractions with low cell numbers was performed using SMART-Seq v4 Ultra Low Input.

Template switching by 5'RACE produced TCR cDNA, adding a universal primer site and UMIs. In TCRdb, the 5' RACE reads were re-called with MiXCR into one record per CDR3 protein. The sample yields about 300,000 distinct CDR3 sequences, around 10% seen once. Study-wide points: The booster saw the reappearance of most primary-vaccination clones (roughly 97% CD4, 70% to 90% CD8).

Trimming took 5 bases from V and 3 from J, leaving 12 bases between them. CDR1 DFQATT and CDR2 SNEGSKA come from the germline V gene (reference sequence). The CDR3 has 13 amino acids. Notes on this clonotype: Its antigen is still unknown.

The sequenced sample was CD4+ T cells sorted from PBMCs, obtained 5 days after the yellow fever booster vaccination. This sequence joins TRBV20-1 and TRBJ2-3, with a possible D match to TRBD1 (5 bases). The TCR comes from a young man who received the YFV17D yellow fever vaccine. For the CDR3, the DNA is TGCAGTGCTTGGGCAGGGCCGACAGATACGCAGTATTTT. Translated, it gives CSAWAGPTDTQYF.